These 27 T cell receptor beta chains share one sample of origin, sequenced in a study of blood T cell repertoires in COVID-19. Data came from immunoSEQ multiplex PCR; TCRdb stores just in-frame clones and leaves some out. In the table there are approximately 240,000 clones, approximately 84% of which are singletons. The specimen was peripheral blood. The receptors come from a woman aged 60-75 years with acute or convalescent COVID-19.

The V gene is TRBV3-1 (or the pseudogene TRBV3-2), the J gene TRBJ2-1, with 11 bases that match TRBD2. This CDR3 is built from 22 residues. The V gene end was trimmed by 3 bases and the J gene end by 4 bases; junction bases not matched to a gene: 23. Germline assignment: CDR1 LGHDT and CDR2 YNNKEL (reference sequence). The CDR3 bases are TGTGCCAGCAGCCACCCTTCGCCTCTACTAGCGGGGGCCATCCTGATTTACAATGAGCAGTTCTTC. The encoded protein is CASSHPSPLLAGAILIYNEQFF.

The rearrangement links TRBV5-1 to TRBJ2-5, with 7 bases fitting TRBD2. Germline V lookup: CDR1 SGHRS, CDR2 YFSETQ. There are 12 residues in the CDR3. The V and J ends lost 6 bases and 5 bases, in that order; junction bases with no gene match: 4. The CDR3 is CASKGAGETQYF. In DNA, the CDR3 is TGCGCCAGCAAAGGAGCGGGGGAGACCCAGTACTTC. The full variable domain, in which reference TRBV5-1 and TRBJ2-5 provide the parts outside the CDR3, is KAGVTQTPRYLIKTRGQQVTLSCSPISGHRSVSWYQQTPGQGLQFLFEYFSETQRNKGNFPGRFSGRQFSNSRSEMNVSTLELGDSALYLCASKGAGETQYFGPGTRLLVL.

The rearrangement uses TRBV2 and TRBJ1-2; 7 bases align to TRBD1. The germline V gene encodes CDR1 SNHLY and CDR2 FYNNEI. The CDR3 runs to 12 residues. Trimming cost V 6 bases and J 4 bases; bases outside gene matches: 2. The DNA of the CDR3 is TGTGCCAGCAGGACAGGGCCCTATGGCTACACCTTC. Its protein is CASRTGPYGYTF.

The rearrangement joins TRBV10-3 to TRBJ1-4, with D unresolved. V lost 5 bases to trimming and J lost 3 bases, with 7 bases between them. The germline V gene has CDR1 ENHRY and CDR2 SYGVKD. There are 13 residues in the CDR3. CDR3 sequence: CAISYSPNEKLFF. The CDR3 nucleotides read TGTGCCATCAGTTACTCACCTAATGAAAAACTGTTTTTT.

As DNA, the CDR3 is TGTGCCAGCAGTTACTGGGACAGGGGTGATGGCTACACCTTC. Encoded protein: CASSYWDRGDGYTF. V usage is TRBV6-6 and J usage is TRBJ1-2; TRBD1 aligns across 10 bases. Germline V lookup: CDR1 MNHNY, CDR2 SVGAGI (reference sequence). CDR3 length: 14 residues. V was pared by 1 base and J by 6 bases, with 2 bases of the junction left unmatched.

The genes are TRBV30 and TRBJ1-2, with a possible D match to TRBD1 (5 bases). CDR3 length: 16 amino acids. The V end was cut by 3 bases, the J end by 4 bases, with 21 bases between. Germline CDR1 is GTSNPN and CDR2 is SVGIG (reference sequence). The CDR3 DNA reads as TGTGCCTGGAGCAAAAGGGGAGGCCGCCCTGGCTATGGCTACACCTTC. Its translation: CAWSKRGGRPGYGYTF.

With regard to this clone: Other DNA sequences in the same sample also yield this CDR3. This chain joins TRBV3-1 (or the pseudogene TRBV3-2) and TRBJ1-1; no clear D. CDR1 LGHDT and CDR2 YNNKEL come from the germline V gene (reference sequence). The V end lost 0 bases, the J end lost 5 bases, and 10 bases lay between the germline ends. The CDR3 has 14 amino acids. CDR3 sequence reads: CASSQETGGTEAFF. The CDR3 DNA is TGTGCCAGCAGCCAAGAAACGGGAGGGACTGAAGCTTTCTTT.

The V call is TRBV3-1 (or the pseudogene TRBV3-2), the J call TRBJ1-5; 7 bases are shared with TRBD1. The V gene end was trimmed by 0 bases and the J gene end by 0 bases; junction bases not matched to a gene: 8. CDR3 length: 18 residues. Germline values: CDR1 LGHDT, CDR2 YNNKEL (reference sequence). The CDR3 coding sequence is TGTGCCAGCAGCCAAGACCGACCGGGACAGCATAGCAATCAGCCCCAGCATTTT. It codes for CASSQDRPGQHSNQPQHF.

This sequence joins TRBV5-4 and TRBJ1-2; tentative D call: TRBD1 (6 bases). The germline V and J ends were trimmed by 4 bases and 6 bases, with 16 bases remaining between them. The CDR3 consists of 14 residues. Germline CDR1 is SGHNT and CDR2 is YYREEE (reference sequence). CDR3 amino acids: CASSAYRVQNGYTF. Here the CDR3 DNA reads TGTGCCAGCAGCGCATACAGGGTGCAGAATGGCTACACCTTC.

In its sample, this clone was seen once. This chain links TRBV5-4 with TRBJ1-1; perhaps TRBD1 as D (5 bases). Looked up from germline, CDR1 is SGHNT and CDR2 is YYREEE (reference sequence). The CDR3 has 14 amino acids. V dropped 0 bases and J dropped 1 base, with 7 bases sitting between them. The CDR3 DNA sequence: TGTGCCAGCAGCTTGGGGGGCGCGAACACTGAAGCTTTCTTT. This codes for CASSLGGANTEAFF.

V gene TRBV3-1 (or the pseudogene TRBV3-2) combines with J gene TRBJ1-4, with D uncertain. The CDR3 extends over 13 amino acids. Deletions cut 6 bases from V and 2 bases from J, with 7 bases between. Germline V lookup: CDR1 LGHDT, CDR2 YNNKEL (reference sequence). CDR3 coding DNA: TGTGCCAGCAGTTCTGGCACTAATGAAAAACTGTTTTTT. This codes for CASSSGTNEKLFF.

The gene calls are TRBV12-3 or TRBV12-4 and TRBJ1-6; D not resolved. This CDR3 has 13 amino acids. V dropped 8 bases and J dropped 3 bases, with 8 bases sitting between them. This chain's CDR3 is CASRLNYNSPLHF. Here the CDR3 DNA reads TGTGCCAGCCGTCTTAACTATAATTCACCCCTCCACTTT.

This clone was seen at least ten times. CDR3 amino acids: CASSAAGTGGALYGYTF. The CDR3 coding sequence is TGTGCCAGCAGTGCGGCCGGGACAGGGGGCGCTTTATATGGCTACACCTTC. This chain connects TRBV6-1 to TRBJ1-2; 12 nucleotides line up with TRBD1. V was clipped by 4 bases and J by 5 bases; unmatched bases: 11. This CDR3 has 17 amino acids. Germline V gene lookup returns CDR1 MNHNS and CDR2 SASEGT.

This clone was detected once. The chain combines TRBV29-1 with TRBJ1-2, with D unresolved. The germline V gene has CDR1 SQVTM and CDR2 ANQGSEA. The V end lost 6 bases, the J end lost 0 bases, and 8 bases lay between the germline ends. CDR3 length equals 12 residues. CDR3 sequence: CSVQTSNYGYTF. In nucleotides, the CDR3 is TGCAGCGTCCAGACTTCTAACTATGGCTACACCTTC.

The rearrangement joins TRBV5-5 to TRBJ2-7; tentative D call: TRBD1 (5 bases). Trimming pared 5 bases from V and 2 bases from J, leaving 17 bases between. Germline lookup yields CDR1 SGHKS and CDR2 YYEKEE (reference sequence). The CDR3 is made up of 15 amino acids. CDR3 nucleotides: TGTGCCAGCAGTATCACAGGCGGTTTGCCCTACGAGCAGTACTTC. Its protein product is CASSITGGLPYEQYF.

The chain has TRBV6-5 and TRBJ2-1; the match to TRBD1 covers 8 bases. CDR3 length: 15 residues. Germline V gene lookup returns CDR1 MNHEY and CDR2 SVGAGI. The trim removed 6 bases at V and 2 bases at J, leaving 6 bases unmatched. Here the CDR3 reads CASRFRDRPYNEQFF. The CDR3 nucleotides read TGTGCCAGCAGATTCCGGGACAGGCCCTACAATGAGCAGTTCTTC.

The genes are TRBV30 and TRBJ2-1; 8 bases are a match to TRBD1. J gave up 4 bases and V 3 bases, and 11 bases lay outside the gene matches. Germline-derived CDR1 and CDR2 are GTSNPN and SVGIG (reference sequence). This CDR3 spans 16 amino acids. CDR3 coding DNA: TGTGCCTGGAGCCACTCACAGGGGGACTGGTACAATGAGCAGTTCTTC. It encodes CAWSHSQGDWYNEQFF. Filled out from reference TRBV30 and TRBJ2-1, the complete variable domain reads SQTIHQWPATLVQPVGSPLSLECTVEGTSNPNLYWYRQAAGRGLQLLFYSVGIGQISSEVPQNLSASRPQDRQFILSSKKLLLSDSGFYLCAWSHSQGDWYNEQFFGPGTRLTVL.

This clone was detected once. CDR3 in DNA: TGTGCCAGCAGCCGTGTAGACAGGTTTCTGAACGGCTACACCTTC. Translation gives CASSRVDRFLNGYTF. This sequence joins TRBV5-4 and TRBJ1-2, with D maybe TRBD1 (6 bases). Looked up from germline, CDR1 is SGHNT and CDR2 is YYREEE (reference sequence). V was pared by 4 bases and J by 8 bases, with 21 bases between. The CDR3 sequence is 15 residues long.

CDR3 loop: CASTSVQGGYTF. The CDR3 DNA reads as TGTGCCAGTACCTCGGTCCAGGGTGGCTACACCTTC. The chain recombines TRBV19 with TRBJ1-2, with D maybe TRBD1 (5 bases). CDR3 length: 12 residues. V dropped 7 bases and J dropped 7 bases, with 13 bases sitting between them. Germline loops: CDR1 LNHDA, CDR2 SQIVND (reference sequence). Using reference TRBV19 and TRBJ1-2 for the parts outside the CDR3, the full variable domain is DGGITQSPKYLFRKEGQNVTLSCEQNLNHDAMYWYRQDPGQGLRLIYYSQIVNDFQKGDIAEGYSVSREKKESFPLTVTSAQKNPTAFYLCASTSVQGGYTFGSGTRLTVV.

The chain uses TRBV28 and TRBJ2-3; 7 bases fit TRBD2. The CDR3 is 16 amino acids. From germline, CDR1 is MDHEN and CDR2 SYDVKM. Unmatched junction bases numbered 5, after V lost 2 bases and J lost 0 bases. The chain's CDR3 is CASSLRGTISTDTQYF. The CDR3 coding sequence is TGTGCCAGCAGTTTACGTGGGACTATCAGCACAGATACGCAGTATTTT. The variable domain in full, completed from reference TRBV28 and TRBJ2-3, reads DVKVTQSSRYLVKRTGEKVFLECVQDMDHENMFWYRQDPGLGLRLIYFSYDVKMKEKGDIPEGYSVSREKKERFSLILESASTNQTSMYLCASSLRGTISTDTQYFGPGTRLTVL.

The chain recombines TRBV5-6 with TRBJ2-5; 7 nucleotides agree with TRBD1. Germline CDR1 SGHDT, CDR2 YYEEEE. With 2 bases clipped from V and 5 bases from J, the junction kept 12 bases outside the gene matches. The CDR3 is 16 amino acids. The CDR3 DNA sequence: TGTGCCAGCAGCTTACTTCGGACAGGTTTGGTCGAGACCCAGTACTTC. This sequence encodes CASSLLRTGLVETQYF.

This rearrangement joins TRBV6-5 to TRBJ1-1, with a possible D match to TRBD1 (6 bases). CDR1 is MNHEY and CDR2 is SVGAGI in the germline V gene. Between the trimmed V and J ends, which lost 5 bases and 0 bases, there was a span of 13 bases. CDR3 size: 15 residues. This chain's CDR3 is CASSPGWGLNTEAFF. As DNA, the CDR3 is TGTGCCAGCAGTCCAGGGTGGGGGCTGAACACTGAAGCTTTCTTT.

The chain uses TRBV6-5 and TRBJ2-1, with a weak D call TRBD2 (7 bases). Germline V gene sequence: CDR1 MNHEY, CDR2 SVGAGI. The V gene lost 5 bases and the J gene lost 1 base, with 12 bases spanning the gap. This CDR3 contains 15 residues. The CDR3 region has the DNA TGTGCCAGCAGTCGTAGGGGGGGTTCCTACAATGAGCAGTTCTTC. Residues: CASSRRGGSYNEQFF.

The chain uses TRBV21-1 and TRBJ2-6; the D call of TRBD1 is as the table states it, not checked on the DNA. TRBV21-1 is noted as a pseudogene. This CDR3 region has 17 residues. The CDR3 loop is CASSHTGGNSGANVLTF. The DNA of the CDR3 is TGTGCCAGCAGCCACACAGGGGGGAACTCTGGGGCCAACGTCCTGACTTTC.

V is TRBV5-1 and J is TRBJ1-1, with D maybe TRBD1 (5 bases). The CDR3 totals 12 residues. CDR1 and CDR2 from the germline V gene are SGHRS and YFSETQ. With 0 bases removed from V and 10 bases from J, the gap between germline ends came to 10 bases. The CDR3 protein is CASSLGSTGAFF. CDR3 in DNA: TGCGCCAGCAGCTTGGGATCCACAGGAGCTTTCTTT.

The chain employs TRBV28 and TRBJ1-4; D unresolved. The V gene lost 8 bases and the J gene lost 0 bases, with 10 bases spanning the gap. The germline V gene encodes CDR1 MDHEN and CDR2 SYDVKM. The CDR3 contains 14 residues. The chain's CDR3 is CASGLHATNEKLFF. CDR3 sequence (DNA): TGTGCCAGCGGGCTACACGCAACTAATGAAAAACTGTTTTTT.

The V call is TRBV7-9, the J call TRBJ1-2; no firm D call. Germline loops: CDR1 SEHNR, CDR2 FQNEAQ (reference sequence). The CDR3 runs 11 residues. Trimming cost V 8 bases and J 8 bases, with 12 bases left between them. The DNA for the CDR3 is TGTGCCAGCGGGGAAGGAGGCGGCTACACCTTC. Protein product: CASGEGGGYTF. The whole variable domain, remainder taken from reference TRBV7-9 and TRBJ1-2, is DTGVSQNPRHKITKRGQNVTFRCDPISEHNRLYWYRQTLGQGPEFLTYFQNEAQLEKSRLLSDRFSAERPKGSFSTLEIQRTEQGDSAMYLCASGEGGGYTFGSGTRLTVV.